Listed below are T cell receptor beta chains from one sample, sequenced in a study of neurological immune-mediated disorders. TCRdb called the 5' RACE reads again in MiXCR, with one record for every CDR3 protein. The sample consists of about 10,000 distinct CDR3 sequences, 20% to 25% of them appearing once. The source material was CD8+ T cells from blood. The receptors were sampled from a woman between 35 and 50 years old with multiple sclerosis. CDR3s include the opening cysteine and the closing phenylalanine or tryptophan. The D gene is left open where the match is weak. Not all rows give a size; the values are once, few, many and, for expanded clones, a class.

CSAPGQDYYEQYF	TGCAGTGCACCAGGACAGGACTACTACGAGCAGTACTTC	medium-sized	TRBV20-1	-	TRBJ2-7
CASSQAASGGAEYNIQYF	TGTGCCAGCAGCCAGGCCGCTAGCGGGGGGGCCGAGTACAACATTCAGTACTTC	many	TRBV4-2	TRBD2	TRBJ2-4
CASSESKSNQPQHF	TGCGCCAGCAGTGAGTCGAAAAGCAATCAGCCCCAGCATTTT	many	TRBV10-2	-	TRBJ1-5
CASTGWGFDNSPLHF	TGTGCCAGCACCGGATGGGGGTTCGATAATTCACCCCTCCACTTT	medium-sized	TRBV2	-	TRBJ1-6
CASSLSQGGQPQHF	TGCGCCAGCAGCCTTTCACAGGGTGGTCAGCCCCAGCATTTT	many	TRBV4-1	-	TRBJ1-5
CATSRDTSGYEQYF	TGTGCCACCAGCAGAGATACTAGCGGGTACGAGCAGTACTTC	-	TRBV15	TRBD2	TRBJ2-7
CASRDSSYEQYF	TGCGCCAGCCGGGACAGCTCCTACGAGCAGTACTTC	many	TRBV5-1	TRBD1	TRBJ2-7
CASSLGAAGNTIYF	TGTGCCAGCAGCTTGGGGGCCGCAGGGAACACCATATATTTT	many	TRBV5-5	-	TRBJ1-3
CASSLLAKQNTEAFF	TGCGCCAGCAGCCTGCTGGCCAAGCAGAACACTGAAGCTTTCTTT	many	TRBV4-1	-	TRBJ1-1
CASSSGHPYGYTF	TGTGCCAGCAGCTCGGGACACCCCTATGGCTACACCTTC	many	TRBV5-6	-	TRBJ1-2
CATSDPRGLDTGELFF	TGTGCCACCAGTGACCCGAGGGGGCTGGACACCGGGGAGCTGTTTTTT	medium-sized	TRBV24-1	TRBD1	TRBJ2-2